What follows is one T cell receptor beta chain and its context. The antigen is not known. These data belong to a study of shared clonotypes between healthy human individuals. Study outcomes and limitations: Blood was the sole source, and tissue repertoires probably differ.

Germline CDR1 and CDR2: LNHNV and YYDKDF (reference sequence). The V gene lost 4 bases and the J gene lost 6 bases, with 9 bases spanning the gap. This CDR3 is 12 amino acids long. Researchers ran the assay at a deep level. The table came from immunoSEQ multiplex PCR; TCRdb's copy has only in-frame clones and leaves some out. The sample carries a few hundred thousand clones, 87% recorded once. The healthy adult donors were HIV-negative and reported no recent acute infections or vaccinations. CD45RO+ cells and CCR7-negative CD45RA+ TemRA cells were combined as CD8 memory. Sample: memory CD8+ T cells sorted from blood. The subset here: CD45RO+ cells pooled with CCR7-negative TemRA cells. The chain uses TRBV15 and TRBJ1-2; D unresolved. The source of this sequence is a man aged 18 to 35 in good health. The DNA for the CDR3 is TGTGCCACCAGCACCCTCGGGCATGGCTACACCTTC. Amino acids: CATSTLGHGYTF.